The clone carrying this T cell receptor beta chain appeared a single time. CDR1 SEHNR and CDR2 FQNEAQ come from the germline V gene (reference sequence). The CDR3 is 14 amino acids. Trimming pared 4 bases from V and 3 bases from J, leaving 13 bases between. PCR was performed using 60 Vbeta and 13 Jbeta primers. The table came from immunoSEQ multiplex PCR; TCRdb's copy has only in-frame clones and leaves some out. The profile shows about 130,000 clones, 77% of them singletons. This entry is derived from a study of cytomegalovirus exposure and HLA in healthy donors. The specimen sequenced was PBMCs. The TCR was taken from a male donor in good health and CMV-seropositive. This chain uses TRBV7-9 with TRBJ2-7, with D perhaps matching TRBD2 (6 bases). The CDR3 sequence is CASSSEAGFYEQYF. The CDR3 DNA reads TGTGCCAGCAGCTCCGAGGCGGGATTCTACGAGCAGTACTTC.